The rows below give T cell receptor beta chains drawn from one sample of a study of blood T cell repertoires in COVID-19. The protocol was immunoSEQ multiplex PCR, while the TCRdb copy is restricted to in-frame clones and leaves out a portion. This table has about 150,000 clones, around four fifths appearing once. Sequencing was performed on peripheral blood. These receptors all come from a human donor in a cohort sampled during active COVID-19. Both conserved end residues are part of each CDR3. D genes are given only for firm matches. Rows may omit the clone size; those that give it use once, few, many or a size class.

clone_size j_call v_call d_call cdr3_aa cdr3_nt
NA TRBJ2-7 TRBV19 NA CASSIPGVTYEQYF TGTGCCAGTAGTATACCCGGGGTCACCTACGAGCAGTACTTC
NA TRBJ1-3 TRBV5-1 TRBD1 CASSSGQGNPSGNTIYF TGCGCCAGCAGCTCGGGACAGGGAAATCCCTCTGGAAACACCATATATTTT
NA TRBJ2-7 TRBV5-1 TRBD1 CASSLGGQGIEQYF TGCGCCAGCAGCTTGGGGGGACAGGGTATCGAGCAGTACTTC
NA TRBJ2-5 TRBV7-7 TRBD2 CASSSRGGETQYF TGTGCCAGCAGCTCCCGGGGGGGTGAGACCCAGTACTTC
NA TRBJ1-1 TRBV5-1 TRBD1 CASSLETGLATEAFF TGCGCCAGCAGCTTGGAGACAGGGTTGGCCACTGAAGCTTTCTTT
NA TRBJ2-1 TRBV9 TRBD2 CASSVELAHYNEQFF TGTGCCAGCAGCGTAGAACTAGCGCATTACAATGAGCAGTTCTTC
few TRBJ2-7 TRBV2 NA CASSEIRHGVGYEQYF TGTGCCAGCAGTGAAATACGGCACGGGGTAGGTTACGAGCAGTACTTC
NA TRBJ2-4 TRBV19 TRBD1 CASSTRQGKEYF TGTGCCAGTAGCACTCGACAGGGAAAGGAGTACTTC
NA TRBJ2-1 TRBV24-1 NA CATARRAADNEQFF TGTGCCACCGCCAGGAGGGCAGCCGACAATGAGCAGTTCTTC
NA TRBJ2-7 TRBV6-2/TRBV6-3 NA CASSYSAVSYEQYF TGTGCCAGCAGTTACTCGGCGGTCTCCTACGAGCAGTACTTC
few TRBJ1-1 TRBV2 NA CASRTANTEAFF TGTGCCAGCAGGACAGCGAACACTGAAGCTTTCTTT
many TRBJ1-1 TRBV10-2 TRBD1 CASSEPLTGGTEAFF TGCGCCAGCAGTGAGCCCCTAACAGGGGGCACTGAAGCTTTCTTT
once TRBJ2-2 TRBV5-1 TRBD2 CASSLVLADNTGELFF TGCGCCAGCAGCTTGGTACTAGCGGACAACACCGGGGAGCTGTTTTTT
NA TRBJ1-2 TRBV9 NA CASSNSLYGYTF TGTGCCAGCAGCAACAGCCTCTATGGCTACACCTTC